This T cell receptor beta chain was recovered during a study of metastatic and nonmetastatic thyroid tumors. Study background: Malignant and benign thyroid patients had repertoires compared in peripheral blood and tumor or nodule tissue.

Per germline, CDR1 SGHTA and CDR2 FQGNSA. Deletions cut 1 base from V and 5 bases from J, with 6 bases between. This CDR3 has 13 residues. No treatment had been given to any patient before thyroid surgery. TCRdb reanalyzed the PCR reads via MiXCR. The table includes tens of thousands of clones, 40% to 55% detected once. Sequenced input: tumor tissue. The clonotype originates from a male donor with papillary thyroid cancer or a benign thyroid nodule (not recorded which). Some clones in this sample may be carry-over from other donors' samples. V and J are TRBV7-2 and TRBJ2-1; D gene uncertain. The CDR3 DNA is TGTGCCAGCAGCTTAGGGCGGAACAATGAGCAGTTCTTC. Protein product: CASSLGRNNEQFF.